The rows below give T cell receptor beta chains drawn from one sample of a study of graft-versus-host responses after intestinal transplantation. These TCRs are of unknown antigen specificity. This table comes from immunoSEQ multiplex PCR, and its TCRdb copy is limited to in-frame clones, with some not included. In the table there are 30,000 or so clones, approximately 83% of which are singletons. The specimen was unstimulated CD8+ T cells sorted from spleen or lymph node cells, collected before intestinal transplant. The receptors shown here come from a human donor who received an intestinal transplant. Both conserved end residues are part of each CDR3. A D gene is named only where the DNA matches it firmly. Size is stated for part of the rows, as once, few or many counts, or as a class when the clone is expanded.

>TRBV25-1|TRBJ2-4|.|.
CASSEFEGGYKNIQYF
TGTGCCAGCAGTGAATTCGAGGGAGGTTACAAAAACATTCAGTACTTC
>TRBV11-2|TRBJ1-2|.|TRBD1
CASSLGGSGGVGYTF
TGTGCCAGCAGCTTAGGAGGGTCAGGGGGCGTTGGCTACACCTTC
>TRBV7-9|TRBJ1-2|.|.
CASSLAIQVTNYGYTF
TGTGCCAGCAGCTTAGCGATCCAGGTTACTAACTATGGCTACACCTTC
>TRBV4-1|TRBJ2-2|.|.
CASSQTGVAGVNTGELFF
TGCGCCAGCAGCCAGACAGGGGTAGCGGGGGTGAACACCGGGGAGCTGTTTTTT
>TRBV4-1|TRBJ1-1|few|.
CASSQDTRRPALNEAFF
TGCGCCAGCAGCCAAGATACCCGAAGACCAGCGTTAAATGAAGCTTTCTTT
>TRBV19|TRBJ2-1|.|.
CASSLSNNEQFF
TGTGCCAGTAGTCTTAGCAACAATGAGCAGTTCTTC
>TRBV10-3|TRBJ2-1|.|.
CAIHGGNNEQFF
TGTGCCATCCACGGCGGAAACAATGAGCAGTTCTTC
>TRBV27|TRBJ2-7|.|.
CASSWTATYEQYF
TGTGCCAGCAGCTGGACAGCGACCTACGAGCAGTACTTC
>TRBV6-5|TRBJ2-1|.|.
CASGRHEQFF
TGTGCCAGCGGGCGCCATGAGCAGTTCTTC
>TRBV27|TRBJ2-1|once|TRBD1
CASSWTGSYNEQFF
TGTGCCAGCAGTTGGACAGGGTCCTACAATGAGCAGTTCTTC
>TRBV4-1|TRBJ2-7|.|.
CASSQKGGKREQYF
TGCGCCAGCAGCCAAAAGGGGGGGAAGCGGGAGCAGTACTTC
>TRBV7-6|TRBJ2-3|.|TRBD2
CASSILAGGSSDTQYF
TGTGCCAGCAGCATCCTAGCGGGAGGCAGTTCAGATACGCAGTATTTT
>TRBV6-1|TRBJ1-2|.|.
CASSEAQVYYGYTF
TGTGCCAGCAGTGAAGCGCAGGTCTACTATGGCTACACCTTC
>TRBV4-1|TRBJ1-2|once|.
CASSQVVTGYGYTF
TGCGCCAGCAGCCAAGTGGTCACGGGTTATGGCTACACCTTC
>TRBV27|TRBJ1-6|.|.
CASSSLTGISPLHF
TGTGCCAGCAGTTCTTTGACAGGTATCTCACCCCTCCACTTT
>TRBV4-2|TRBJ2-3|.|TRBD2
CASSQQVPGLAGGLGTDTQYF
TGTGCCAGCAGCCAACAAGTACCGGGACTAGCGGGGGGGCTTGGCACAGATACGCAGTATTTT
>TRBV27|TRBJ2-7|.|.
CASSLGRDSYEQYF
TGTGCCAGCAGTTTAGGCCGGGACTCCTACGAGCAGTACTTC
>TRBV7-9|TRBJ1-2|once|.
CASSRDINYGYTF
TGTGCCAGCAGCCGGGACATAAACTATGGCTACACCTTC
>TRBV7-3|TRBJ2-2|.|.
CASSLGGGFFTGELFF
TGTGCCAGCAGCTTAGGAGGGGGCTTTTTCACCGGGGAGCTGTTTTTT
>TRBV5-6|TRBJ1-1|.|.
CASSLGLSGTEAFF
TGTGCCAGCAGCTTGGGGTTGTCGGGCACTGAAGCTTTCTTT
>TRBV4-1|TRBJ2-3|.|TRBD2
CASSRTSGSPDTQYF
TGCGCCAGCAGCCGGACTAGCGGGAGCCCAGATACGCAGTATTTT
>TRBV19|TRBJ2-6|.|.
CASSMGQGFSGANVLTF
TGTGCCAGTAGTATGGGTCAGGGTTTCTCTGGGGCCAACGTCCTGACTTTC
>TRBV7-6|TRBJ2-5|.|TRBD2
CASSLEARGGETQYF
TGTGCCAGCAGCTTAGAGGCGCGGGGGGGGGAGACCCAGTACTTC
>TRBV2|TRBJ2-7|.|.
CASSVGDTYEQYF
TGTGCCAGCAGTGTCGGGGATACCTACGAGCAGTACTTC
>TRBV7-9|TRBJ1-5|.|.
CASSIGTDPRGNQPQHF
TGTGCCAGCAGCATAGGGACGGACCCGAGGGGCAATCAGCCCCAGCATTTT
>TRBV7-2|TRBJ2-3|.|.
CASSPYVTDTQYF
TGTGCCAGCAGCCCCTACGTAACAGATACGCAGTATTTT
>TRBV27|TRBJ1-2|.|.
CASSPTGEVYGYTF
TGTGCCAGCAGTCCAACCGGGGAAGTCTATGGCTACACCTTC
>TRBV10-1|TRBJ1-2|.|.
CASSESGDRGYTF
TGCGCCAGCAGTGAGTCGGGAGATCGGGGCTACACCTTC
>TRBV4-1|TRBJ2-1|.|.
CASSQLFGVGNEQFF
TGCGCCAGCAGCCAATTGTTCGGGGTAGGGAATGAGCAGTTCTTC
>TRBV7-8|TRBJ2-7|.|TRBD1
CASSLEGTGGPEQYF
TGTGCCAGCAGCTTAGAAGGGACAGGGGGCCCCGAGCAGTACTTC
>TRBV7-2|TRBJ2-7|.|TRBD1
CASSPLTGLPSYEQYF
TGTGCCAGCAGCCCGCTGACAGGGCTCCCCTCCTACGAGCAGTACTTC
>TRBV28|TRBJ2-2|.|TRBD1
CASSFLRDRLPGELFF
TGTGCCAGCAGTTTCCTAAGGGACAGGCTACCAGGGGAGCTGTTTTTT
>TRBV4-1|TRBJ2-3|.|TRBD1
CASSHTGVITDTQYF
TGCGCCAGCAGCCACACAGGGGTAATCACAGATACGCAGTATTTT
>TRBV2|TRBJ2-4|.|.
CASSGGGLYKNIQYF
TGTGCCAGCAGTGGGGGGGGGCTTTACAAAAACATTCAGTACTTC
>TRBV5-6|TRBJ1-2|few|TRBD1
CASSFLTGDYGYTF
TGTGCCAGCAGCTTCCTGACAGGGGACTATGGCTACACCTTC
>TRBV5-1|TRBJ2-1|.|.
CASSYPSREQFF
TGCGCCAGCAGCTACCCTAGCAGAGAGCAGTTCTTC
>TRBV4-1|TRBJ1-5|.|.
CASSQAREGNQPQHF
TGCGCCAGCAGCCAAGCCAGGGAGGGCAATCAGCCCCAGCATTTT
>TRBV5-1|TRBJ2-5|.|TRBD2
CASSLNPRLAGEETQYF
TGCGCCAGCAGCTTGAACCCACGACTAGCGGGGGAAGAGACCCAGTACTTC
>TRBV9|TRBJ1-5|.|.
CASSVGRGNQPQHF
TGTGCCAGCAGCGTAGGACGGGGCAATCAGCCCCAGCATTTT
>TRBV4-1|TRBJ2-1|.|.
CASSQDSSGYNEQFF
TGCGCCAGCAGCCAAGATTCCAGCGGTTACAATGAGCAGTTCTTC
>TRBV6-5|TRBJ2-6|.|TRBD1
CASGTGGDGANVLTF
TGTGCCAGCGGCACAGGGGGCGATGGGGCCAACGTCCTGACTTTC